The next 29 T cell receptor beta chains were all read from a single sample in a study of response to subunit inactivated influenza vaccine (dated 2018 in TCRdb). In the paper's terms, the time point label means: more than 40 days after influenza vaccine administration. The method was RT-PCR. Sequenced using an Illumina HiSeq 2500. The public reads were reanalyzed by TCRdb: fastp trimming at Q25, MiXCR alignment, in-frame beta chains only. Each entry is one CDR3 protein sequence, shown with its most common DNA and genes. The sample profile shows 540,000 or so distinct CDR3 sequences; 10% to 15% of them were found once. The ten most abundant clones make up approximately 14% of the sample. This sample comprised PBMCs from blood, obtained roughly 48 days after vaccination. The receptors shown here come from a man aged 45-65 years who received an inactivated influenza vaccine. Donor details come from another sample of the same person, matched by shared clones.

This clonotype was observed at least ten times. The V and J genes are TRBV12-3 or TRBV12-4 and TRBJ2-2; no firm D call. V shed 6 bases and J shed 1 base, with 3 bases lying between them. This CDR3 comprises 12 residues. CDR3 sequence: CASSMNTGELFF. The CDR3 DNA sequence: TGTGCCAGCAGCATGAACACCGGGGAGCTGTTTTTT.

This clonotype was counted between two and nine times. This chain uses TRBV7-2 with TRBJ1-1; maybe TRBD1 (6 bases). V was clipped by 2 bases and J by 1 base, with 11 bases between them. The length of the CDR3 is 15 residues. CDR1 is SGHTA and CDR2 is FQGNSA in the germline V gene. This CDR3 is CASSLYGTPNTEAFF. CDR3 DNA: TGTGCCAGCAGCTTATATGGGACACCGAACACTGAAGCTTTCTTT.

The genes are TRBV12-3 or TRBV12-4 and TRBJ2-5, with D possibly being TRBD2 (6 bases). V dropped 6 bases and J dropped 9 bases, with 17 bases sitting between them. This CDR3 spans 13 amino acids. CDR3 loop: CASSRPGEVAQYF. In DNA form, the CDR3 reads TGTGCCAGCAGCCGACCGGGGGAAGTGGCCCAGTACTTC.

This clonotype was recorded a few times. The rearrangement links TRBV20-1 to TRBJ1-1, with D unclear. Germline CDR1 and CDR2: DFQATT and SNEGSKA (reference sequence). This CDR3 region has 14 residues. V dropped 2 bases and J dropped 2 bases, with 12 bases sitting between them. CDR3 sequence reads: CSARRDPGNTEAFF. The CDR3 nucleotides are TGCAGTGCTAGACGCGACCCAGGAAACACTGAAGCTTTCTTT.

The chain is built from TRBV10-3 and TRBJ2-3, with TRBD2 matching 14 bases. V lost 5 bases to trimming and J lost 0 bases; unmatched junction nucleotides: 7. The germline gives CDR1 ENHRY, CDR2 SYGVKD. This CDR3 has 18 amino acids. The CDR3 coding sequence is TGTGCCATCAGTAATATTGGGACTAGCGGGGGTAGCACAGATACGCAGTATTTT. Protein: CAISNIGTSGGSTDTQYF.

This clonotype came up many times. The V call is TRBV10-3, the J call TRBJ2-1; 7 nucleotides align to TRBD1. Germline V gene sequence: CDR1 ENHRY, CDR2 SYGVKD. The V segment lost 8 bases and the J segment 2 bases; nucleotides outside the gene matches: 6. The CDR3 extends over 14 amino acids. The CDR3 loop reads CAIGTELTYNEQFF. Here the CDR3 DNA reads TGTGCCATCGGGACAGAACTAACCTACAATGAGCAGTTCTTC.

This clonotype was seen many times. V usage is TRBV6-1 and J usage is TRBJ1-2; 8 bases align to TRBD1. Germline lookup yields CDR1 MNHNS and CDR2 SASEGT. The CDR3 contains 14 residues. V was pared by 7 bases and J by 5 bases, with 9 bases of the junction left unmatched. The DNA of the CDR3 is TGTGCCAGCATCCTTACAGGGGGGCCTTATGGCTACACCTTC. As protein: CASILTGGPYGYTF.

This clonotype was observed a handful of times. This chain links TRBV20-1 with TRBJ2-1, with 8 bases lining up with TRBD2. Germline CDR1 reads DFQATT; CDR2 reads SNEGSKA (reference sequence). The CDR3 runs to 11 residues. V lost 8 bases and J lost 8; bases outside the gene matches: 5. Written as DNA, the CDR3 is TGCAGTAGCGGGAGTTCGCATGAGCAGTTCTTC. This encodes CSSGSSHEQFF.

In nucleotides, the CDR3 is TGTGCCAGCAGCTTAGGGACAGGGTCAGATACGCAGTATTTT. Encoded protein: CASSLGTGSDTQYF. The rearrangement links TRBV11-2 to TRBJ2-3; 8 nucleotides match TRBD1. Germline CDR1 reads SGHAT; CDR2 reads FQNNGV. J lost 4 bases, V lost 1 base, and 1 base had no gene match. The length of the CDR3 is 14 residues.

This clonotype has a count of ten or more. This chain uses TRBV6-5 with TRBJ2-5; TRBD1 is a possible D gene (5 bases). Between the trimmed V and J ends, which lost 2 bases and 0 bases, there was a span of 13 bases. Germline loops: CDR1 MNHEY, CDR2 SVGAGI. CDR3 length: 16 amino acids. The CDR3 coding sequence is TGTGCCAGCAGTTACCACCCGACGGACAACCAAGAGACCCAGTACTTC. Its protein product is CASSYHPTDNQETQYF.

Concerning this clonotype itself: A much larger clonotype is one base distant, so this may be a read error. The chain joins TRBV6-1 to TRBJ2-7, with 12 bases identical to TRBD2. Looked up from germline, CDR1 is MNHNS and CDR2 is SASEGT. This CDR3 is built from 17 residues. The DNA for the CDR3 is TGTGCCAGCAGCCACCGACTAGCGGGAGTAACGAGGAACGAGCACTACTTC. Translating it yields CASSHRLAGVTRNEHYF.

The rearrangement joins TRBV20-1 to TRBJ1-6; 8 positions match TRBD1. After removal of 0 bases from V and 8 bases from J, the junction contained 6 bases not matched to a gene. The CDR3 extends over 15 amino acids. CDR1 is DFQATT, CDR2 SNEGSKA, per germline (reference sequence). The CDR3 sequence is CSARETGAIHSPLHF. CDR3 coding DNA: TGCAGTGCTAGAGAGACAGGGGCCATTCATTCACCCCTCCACTTT.

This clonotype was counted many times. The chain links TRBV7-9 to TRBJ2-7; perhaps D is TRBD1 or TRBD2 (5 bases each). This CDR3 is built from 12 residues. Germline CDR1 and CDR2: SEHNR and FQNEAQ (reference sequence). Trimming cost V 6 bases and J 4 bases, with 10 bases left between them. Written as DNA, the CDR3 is TGTGCCAGCAGGGCCGGGGCTTACGAGCAGTACTTC. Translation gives CASRAGAYEQYF.

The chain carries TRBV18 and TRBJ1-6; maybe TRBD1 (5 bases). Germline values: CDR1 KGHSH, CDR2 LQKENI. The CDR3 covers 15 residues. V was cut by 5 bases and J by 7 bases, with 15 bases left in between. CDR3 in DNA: TGTGCCAGCTCAACGGGGGAGGGCGGCAATTCACCCCTCCACTTT. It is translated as CASSTGEGGNSPLHF.

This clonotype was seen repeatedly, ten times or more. This CDR3 reads CAISPGLAGAYEQYF. DNA of the CDR3: TGTGCCATCAGCCCGGGACTAGCGGGGGCCTACGAGCAGTACTTC. The chain couples TRBV10-3 to TRBJ2-7, with TRBD2 identical over 14 bases. Germline CDR1 reads ENHRY; CDR2 reads SYGVKD. V dropped 6 bases and J dropped 2; count of bases not matched to a gene: 3. This CDR3 region has 15 residues.

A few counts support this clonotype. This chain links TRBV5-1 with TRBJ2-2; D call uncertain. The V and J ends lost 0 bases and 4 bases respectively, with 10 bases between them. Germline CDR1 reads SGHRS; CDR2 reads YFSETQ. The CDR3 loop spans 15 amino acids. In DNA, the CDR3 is TGCGCCAGCAGCTTGGTAGTGGGAACCACCGGGGAGCTGTTTTTT. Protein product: CASSLVVGTTGELFF.

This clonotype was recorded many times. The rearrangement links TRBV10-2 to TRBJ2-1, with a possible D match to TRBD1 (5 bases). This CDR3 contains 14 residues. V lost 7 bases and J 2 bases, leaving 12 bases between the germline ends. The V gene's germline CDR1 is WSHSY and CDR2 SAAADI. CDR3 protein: CASKGQGTYNEQFF. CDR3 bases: TGCGCCAGCAAGGGGCAGGGAACCTACAATGAGCAGTTCTTC.

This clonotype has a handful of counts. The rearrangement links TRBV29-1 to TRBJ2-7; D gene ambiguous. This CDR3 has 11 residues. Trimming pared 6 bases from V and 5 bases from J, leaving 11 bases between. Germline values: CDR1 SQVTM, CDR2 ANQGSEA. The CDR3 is CSVRLGNEQYF. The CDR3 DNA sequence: TGCAGCGTACGACTTGGGAACGAGCAGTACTTC.

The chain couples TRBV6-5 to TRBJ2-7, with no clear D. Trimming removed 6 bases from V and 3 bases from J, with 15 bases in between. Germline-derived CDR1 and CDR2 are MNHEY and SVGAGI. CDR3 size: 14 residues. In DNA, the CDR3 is TGTGCCAGCAGACTCGACAAGGGAATCTACGAGCAGTACTTC. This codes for CASRLDKGIYEQYF.

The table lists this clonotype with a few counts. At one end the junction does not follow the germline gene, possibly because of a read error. DNA of the CDR3: TGTGCCAGCAGCATAGACAGGGTTGGACGCACTGAAGCTTTCTTT. Translating it yields CASSIDRVGRTEAFF. The chain joins TRBV11-2 to TRBJ1-1, with 7 bases aligning to TRBD1. This CDR3 is 15 amino acids long. Germline assignment: CDR1 SGHAT and CDR2 FQNNGV.

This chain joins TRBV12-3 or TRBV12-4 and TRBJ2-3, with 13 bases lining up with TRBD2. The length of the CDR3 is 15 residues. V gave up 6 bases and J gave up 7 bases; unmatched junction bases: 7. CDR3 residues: CASRPGLAGIHTQYF. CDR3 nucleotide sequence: TGTGCCAGCAGGCCGGGACTAGCGGGGATCCATACGCAGTATTTT.

CDR3 DNA: TGCAGTGCTAGTCCGGGGGGCCCTAAGGAGACCCAGTACTTC. Amino acid sequence: CSASPGGPKETQYF. V and J are TRBV20-1 and TRBJ2-5; D might be TRBD2 (7 bases). The CDR3 covers 14 residues. The germline V gene has CDR1 DFQATT and CDR2 SNEGSKA (reference sequence). Deletions cut 3 bases from V and 5 bases from J, with 16 bases between.

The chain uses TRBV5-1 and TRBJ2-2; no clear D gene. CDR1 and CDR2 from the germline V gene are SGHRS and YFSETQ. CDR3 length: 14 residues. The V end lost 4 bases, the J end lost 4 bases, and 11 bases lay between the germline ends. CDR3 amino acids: CASSRSSGTGELFF. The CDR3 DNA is TGCGCCAGCAGCAGGTCTTCTGGCACCGGGGAGCTGTTTTTT.

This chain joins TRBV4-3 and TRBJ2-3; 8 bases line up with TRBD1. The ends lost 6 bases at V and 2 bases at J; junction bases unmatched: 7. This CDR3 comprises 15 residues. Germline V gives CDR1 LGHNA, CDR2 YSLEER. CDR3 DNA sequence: TGCGCCAGCAGTAATGGACAGGGCTTCACAGATACGCAGTATTTT. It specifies CASSNGQGFTDTQYF.

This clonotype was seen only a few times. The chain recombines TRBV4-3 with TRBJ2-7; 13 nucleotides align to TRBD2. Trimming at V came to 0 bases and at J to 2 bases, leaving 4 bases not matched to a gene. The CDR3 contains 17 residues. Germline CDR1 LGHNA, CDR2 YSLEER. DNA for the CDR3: TGCGCCAGCAGCCAAGATTGGGGGACTAGCGGGGCCTACGAGCAGTACTTC. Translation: CASSQDWGTSGAYEQYF.

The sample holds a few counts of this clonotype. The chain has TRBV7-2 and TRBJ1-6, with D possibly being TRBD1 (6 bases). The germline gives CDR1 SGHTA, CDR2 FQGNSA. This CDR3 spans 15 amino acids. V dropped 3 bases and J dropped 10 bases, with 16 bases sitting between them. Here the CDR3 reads CASSFGAGVRSPLHF. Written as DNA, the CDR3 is TGTGCCAGCAGCTTTGGGGCAGGGGTTCGCTCACCCCTCCACTTT.

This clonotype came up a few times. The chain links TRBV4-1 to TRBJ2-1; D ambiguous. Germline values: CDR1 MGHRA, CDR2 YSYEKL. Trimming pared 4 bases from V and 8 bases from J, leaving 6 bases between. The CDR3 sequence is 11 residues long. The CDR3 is CASSRGDEQFF. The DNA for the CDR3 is TGCGCCAGCAGCCGAGGAGATGAGCAGTTCTTC.

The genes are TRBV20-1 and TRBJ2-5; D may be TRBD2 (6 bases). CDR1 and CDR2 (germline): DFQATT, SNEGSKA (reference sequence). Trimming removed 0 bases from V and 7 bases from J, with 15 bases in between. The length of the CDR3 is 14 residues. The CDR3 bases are TGCAGTGCTAGAGATGGAGGGACCGGGAGGACCCAGTACTTC. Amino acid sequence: CSARDGGTGRTQYF.

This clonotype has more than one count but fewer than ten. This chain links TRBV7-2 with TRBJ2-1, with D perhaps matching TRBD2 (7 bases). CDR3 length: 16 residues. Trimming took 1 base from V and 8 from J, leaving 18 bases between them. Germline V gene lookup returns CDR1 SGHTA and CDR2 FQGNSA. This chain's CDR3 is CASSLGSAGAGYEQFF. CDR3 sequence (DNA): TGTGCCAGCAGCTTAGGGTCCGCGGGGGCCGGCTATGAGCAGTTCTTC.